These T cell receptor beta chains were read from a single sample in a study of human T cells and chemical hapten exposure. MiXCR, applied by TCRdb to the RACE reads, yields one record per CDR3 protein. Here the sample spans tens of thousands of distinct CDR3 sequences, around 10% being singletons. Sample: whole blood, taken in connection with sensitization to the hapten diphenylcyclopropenone (DPC). These receptors were collected from a woman aged 40 to 49 with alopecia areata. Some clones in this sample may be carry-over from other donors' samples. Each CDR3 is given with its conserved first and last residue. A D gene is named only where the DNA matches it firmly. Clone size is not always given. Where it is, it says once, few, many or a class for expanded clones.

d_gene | abundance | j_gene | v_gene | CDR3nt | CDR3aa
TRBD1 | NA | TRBJ1-6 | TRBV20-1 | TGCAGTGCTTCTGGTACAGGGGGCAGAGGATCACCCCTCCACTTT | CSASGTGGRGSPLHF
TRBD1 | many | TRBJ2-7 | TRBV5-1 | TGCGCCAGCAGCTTCCTCCAGGGGGCCCGCTACGAGCAGTACTTC | CASSFLQGARYEQYF
NA | NA | TRBJ2-7 | TRBV3-1 | TGTGCCAGCAGCCAGGGGACCGAACCCTTCCACGAGCAGTACTTC | CASSQGTEPFHEQYF
TRBD2 | NA | TRBJ2-4 | TRBV20-1 | TGCAGTGCGCCTCCTAGCGGGGGAGCCAAAAACATTCAGTACTTC | CSAPPSGGAKNIQYF
NA | NA | TRBJ2-3 | TRBV7-8 | TGTGCCAGCAGCTCCATCCTGGGGGGGCCAGATACGCAGTATTTT | CASSSILGGPDTQYF
NA | many | TRBJ2-3 | TRBV18 | TGTGCCAGCTCACTCCTGGACGGTCCAGATACGCAGTATTTT | CASSLLDGPDTQYF
TRBD2 | many | TRBJ2-1 | TRBV7-3 | TGTGCCAGCAGCCGGGGGGGCAAGGATGAGCAGTTCTTC | CASSRGGKDEQFF
NA | NA | TRBJ2-7 | TRBV3-1 | TGTGCCAGCAGCCAAGATCAGGGGAGCTCCTACGAGCAGTACTTC | CASSQDQGSSYEQYF
NA | many | TRBJ2-7 | TRBV29-1 | TGCAGCGTTTTTGGCCCCTACGAGCAGTACTTC | CSVFGPYEQYF
NA | NA | TRBJ2-3 | TRBV14 | NA | CASSQNWGIGSDF
NA | many | TRBJ2-7 | TRBV4-1 | TGCGCCAGCAGCTGGGGGCAGGGCGGCTCCTACGAGCAGTACTTC | CASSWGQGGSYEQYF
NA | NA | TRBJ1-2 | TRBV20-1 | TGCAGTGCTAGTAGATTCAAAGGCTACACCTTC | CSASRFKGYTF
NA | many | TRBJ1-4 | TRBV7-9 | TGTGCCAGCAGCCCCCGGGGGGCGGATGAAAAACTGTTTTTT | CASSPRGADEKLFF
NA | many | TRBJ2-1 | TRBV6-6 | TGTGCCAGCGGAACTAATGGTGAGCAGTTCTTC | CASGTNGEQFF
NA | many | TRBJ2-5 | TRBV7-6 | TGTGCCAGCAGCTTAGTATTAGGGGGAGAGACCCAGTACTTC | CASSLVLGGETQYF
TRBD2 | many | TRBJ2-1 | TRBV7-9 | TGTGCCAGCAGCTCGAAGGTAGCGGGGGCCCGAGGGAATGAGCAGTTCTTC | CASSSKVAGARGNEQFF
TRBD2 | once | TRBJ2-5 | TRBV4-1 | TGCGCCAGCAGCCAGGGCGTCACTAGCGGAGGGGCCTTTGGGGAGACCCAGTACTTC | CASSQGVTSGGAFGETQYF
NA | many | TRBJ2-3 | TRBV20-1 | TGCAGTGCTAGTCCGCCCGGGACAGATACGCAGTATTTT | CSASPPGTDTQYF
NA | many | TRBJ2-7 | TRBV4-2 | TGTGCCAGCAGCCAGACGTTTAGCTACGAGCAGTACTTC | CASSQTFSYEQYF
TRBD2 | NA | TRBJ2-7 | TRBV28 | TGTGCCAGCTTCCCCTCGGGGGGGCCCTACGAGCAGTACTTC | CASFPSGGPYEQYF
NA | once | TRBJ1-1 | TRBV6-5 | TGTGCCAGCAGTTCCGCCCGCTCCGAAGGGGCGCGCACTGAAGCTTTCTTT | CASSSARSEGARTEAFF
TRBD2 | NA | TRBJ2-1 | TRBV28 | TGTGCCAGCAGTTTAACTAGCGGTGAGCAGTTCTTC | CASSLTSGEQFF
NA | many | TRBJ2-7 | TRBV6-2/TRBV6-3 | TGTGCCAGCAGTTCAGTCGGCGTAGTTTCTCGGTACGAGCAGTACTTC | CASSSVGVVSRYEQYF
NA | few | TRBJ1-3 | TRBV3-1 | TGTGCCAGCAGCCAAGAATCTCGGTCTGGAAACACCATATATTTT | CASSQESRSGNTIYF
TRBD1 | NA | TRBJ2-7 | TRBV9 | TGTGCCAGCAGCGTAACCGGGACAGGGATGTACGAGCAGTACTTC | CASSVTGTGMYEQYF
NA | few | TRBJ2-5 | TRBV19 | TGTGCCAGTACCGCGATGGGAGAGGGTTTGGAGACCCAGTACTTC | CASTAMGEGLETQYF
TRBD1 | few | TRBJ2-4 | TRBV6-6 | TGTGCCAGCAGTCCCATACCTGGACAGGGAAGTGCCAAAAACATTCAGTACTTC | CASSPIPGQGSAKNIQYF
NA | many | TRBJ2-7 | TRBV24-1 | TGTGCCACCAGTGGGGCAGGGTCCTACGAGCAGTACTTC | CATSGAGSYEQYF
NA | NA | TRBJ2-7 | TRBV6-2/TRBV6-3 | TGTGCCAGCAGTTTCACAGCCTACGAGCAGTACTTC | CASSFTAYEQYF
NA | many | TRBJ2-1 | TRBV9 | TGTGCCAGCAGCGTACGCCCTCGCAATGAGCAGTTCTTC | CASSVRPRNEQFF
NA | many | TRBJ1-6 | TRBV28 | TGTGCCAGCAGTAAATCGCAGGGCCTCGGATCCCTCTATAATTCACCCCTCCACTTT | CASSKSQGLGSLYNSPLHF
NA | few | TRBJ2-3 | TRBV7-9 | TGTGCCAGCAGCTTAAGTCGCGATACGCAGTATTTT | CASSLSRDTQYF
NA | NA | TRBJ2-7 | TRBV6-2/TRBV6-3 | TGTGCCAGCAACCACCCCGGACGGACAGAGAGCTCCTACGAGCAGTACTTC | CASNHPGRTESSYEQYF
NA | many | TRBJ2-7 | TRBV7-2 | TGTGCCAGCAGCTTAGCGCAGGTGACCTCCTACGAGCAGTACTTC | CASSLAQVTSYEQYF
NA | few | TRBJ1-1 | TRBV19 | TGTGCCAGTAGGACACCAACTGAAGCTTTCTTT | CASRTPTEAFF
NA | many | TRBJ2-2 | TRBV7-6 | TGTGCCAGCAGCTTAGTCAAGGTCGCCGGGGAGCTGTTTTTT | CASSLVKVAGELFF
NA | many | TRBJ2-5 | TRBV7-2 | TGTGCCAGCAGGTCTCACGCGGAAGAGACCCAGTACTTC | CASRSHAEETQYF
NA | many | TRBJ1-2 | TRBV2 | TGTGCCAGCAGATTCCCTGATGGCTACACCTTC | CASRFPDGYTF